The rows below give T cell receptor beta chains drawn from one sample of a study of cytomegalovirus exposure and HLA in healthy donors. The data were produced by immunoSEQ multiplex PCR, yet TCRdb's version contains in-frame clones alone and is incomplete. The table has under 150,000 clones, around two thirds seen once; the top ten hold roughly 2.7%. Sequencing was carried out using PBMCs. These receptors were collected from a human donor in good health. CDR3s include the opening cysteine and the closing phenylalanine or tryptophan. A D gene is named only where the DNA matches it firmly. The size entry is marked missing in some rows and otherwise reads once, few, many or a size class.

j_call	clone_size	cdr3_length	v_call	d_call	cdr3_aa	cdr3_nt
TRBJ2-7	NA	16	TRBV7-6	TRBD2	CASSKGPGLGIYEQYF	TGTGCCAGCAGCAAAGGCCCGGGACTAGGCATCTACGAGCAGTACTTC
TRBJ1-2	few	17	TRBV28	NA	CASSSLGGLGMGYGYTF	TGTGCCAGCAGTTCCCTGGGGGGGCTCGGTATGGGCTATGGCTACACCTTC
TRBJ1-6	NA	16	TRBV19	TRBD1	CASSAVRGRHHSPLHF	TGTGCCAGTAGCGCCGTGAGGGGGCGGCATCATTCACCCCTCCACTTT
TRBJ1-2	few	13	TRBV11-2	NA	CASSLASNYGCTF	TGTGCCAGCAGCTTAGCTTCCAACTATGGCTGCACCTTC
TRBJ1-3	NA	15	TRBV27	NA	CASSFRRDLGNTIYF	TGTGCCAGCAGTTTCCGACGGGATCTAGGAAACACCATATATTTT
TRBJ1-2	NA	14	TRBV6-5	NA	CASSYSDNGYGYTF	TGTGCCAGCAGTTACTCAGACAACGGCTATGGCTACACCTTC
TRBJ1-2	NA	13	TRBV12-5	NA	CASGSTVNYGYTF	TGTGCTAGTGGTTCGACAGTCAACTATGGCTACACCTTC
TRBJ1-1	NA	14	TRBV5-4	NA	CASSLGYSESEAFF	TGTGCCAGCAGCTTGGGATATTCGGAGAGTGAAGCTTTCTTT
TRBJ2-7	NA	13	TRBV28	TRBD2	CASSPGGAYEQYF	TGTGCCAGCAGTCCGGGGGGGGCCTACGAGCAGTACTTC
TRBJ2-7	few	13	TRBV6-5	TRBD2	CASSYGRGDEQYF	TGTGCCAGCAGTTATGGACGGGGGGACGAGCAGTACTTC
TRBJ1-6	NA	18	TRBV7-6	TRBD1	CASSFTARDSSYNSPLHF	TGTGCCAGCAGCTTTACCGCCCGGGACAGCTCCTATAATTCACCCCTCCACTTT
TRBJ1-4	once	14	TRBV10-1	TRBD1	CASRGQGRDEKLFF	TGCGCCAGCAGGGGACAGGGTCGAGATGAAAAACTGTTTTTT
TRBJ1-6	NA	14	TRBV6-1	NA	CASSEVGTSTALHF	TGTGCCAGCAGTGAAGTTGGCACCTCCACAGCTCTCCACTTT
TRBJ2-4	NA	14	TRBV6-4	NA	CASSTSSGSDIQYF	TGTGCCAGCAGCACCAGTTCGGGGTCGGACATTCAGTACTTC
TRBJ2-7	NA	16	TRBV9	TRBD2	CASSVGVSGSPYEQYF	TGTGCCAGCAGCGTAGGAGTTAGCGGGAGCCCCTACGAGCAGTACTTC
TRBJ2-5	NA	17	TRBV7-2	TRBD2	CASSLDPSGGAGETQYF	TGTGCCAGCAGCTTAGATCCTAGCGGGGGGGCTGGGGAGACCCAGTACTTC
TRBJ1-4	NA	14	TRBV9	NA	CASSVAGVGGKLFF	TGTGCCAGCAGCGTAGCGGGGGTCGGAGGAAAACTGTTTTTT
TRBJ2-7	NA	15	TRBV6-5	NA	CASSRQDQSSYEQYF	TGTGCCAGCAGTCGACAGGACCAGAGCTCCTACGAGCAGTACTTC
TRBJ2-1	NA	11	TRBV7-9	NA	CASRENNEQFF	TGTGCCAGCAGGGAGAACAATGAGCAGTTCTTC
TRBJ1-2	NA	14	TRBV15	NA	CATSRVARGPGYTF	TGTGCCACCAGCAGAGTGGCGCGGGGGCCGGGCTACACCTTC
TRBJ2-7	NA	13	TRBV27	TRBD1	CASSWDRVTEQYF	TGTGCCAGCAGTTGGGACAGGGTAACCGAGCAGTACTTC
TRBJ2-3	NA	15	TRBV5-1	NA	CASSNREGGADTQYF	TGCGCCAGCAGCAACAGGGAGGGCGGGGCAGATACGCAGTATTTT
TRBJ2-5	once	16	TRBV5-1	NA	CASSLARRTQQETQYF	TGCGCCAGCAGCTTGGCGAGGCGGACTCAACAAGAGACCCAGTACTTC
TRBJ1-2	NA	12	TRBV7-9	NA	CASSFNRNGYTF	TGTGCCAGCAGTTTTAACAGGAATGGCTACACCTTC
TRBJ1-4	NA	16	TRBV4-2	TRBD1	CASSQTRQGAGEKLFF	TGTGCCAGCAGCCAGACCCGACAGGGGGCGGGGGAAAAACTGTTTTTT
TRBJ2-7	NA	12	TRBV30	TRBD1	CAWDRERGEQYF	TGTGCCTGGGACAGGGAAAGAGGCGAGCAGTACTTC
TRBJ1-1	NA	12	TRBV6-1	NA	CASSRHGTEAFF	TGTGCCAGCAGTCGACATGGCACTGAAGCTTTCTTT
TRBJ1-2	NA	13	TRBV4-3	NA	CASSQDTGTGYTF	TGCGCCAGCAGCCAAGATACAGGGACGGGCTACACCTTC
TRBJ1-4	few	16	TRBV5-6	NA	CASSFYSADARRKLFF	TGTGCCAGCAGCTTCTACTCAGCGGACGCAAGAAGGAAACTGTTTTTT
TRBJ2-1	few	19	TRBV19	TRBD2	CASSASGLAGDLSYNEQFF	TGTGCCAGTAGTGCATCCGGACTAGCGGGAGATCTGTCCTACAATGAGCAGTTCTTC
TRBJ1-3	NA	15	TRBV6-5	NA	CASALGLSSGNTIYF	TGTGCCAGCGCCCTCGGACTGAGCTCTGGAAACACCATATATTTT
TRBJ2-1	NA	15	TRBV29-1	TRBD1	CSVEVSRGRGNEQFF	TGCAGCGTTGAAGTCTCTAGGGGGCGCGGAAATGAGCAGTTCTTC
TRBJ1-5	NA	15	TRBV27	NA	CASSLKSGGHQPQHF	TGTGCCAGCAGTTTAAAGTCCGGGGGTCATCAGCCCCAGCATTTT
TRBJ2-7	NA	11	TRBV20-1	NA	CSAPLFYEQYF	TGCAGTGCCCCCCTGTTCTACGAGCAGTACTTC
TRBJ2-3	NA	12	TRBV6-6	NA	CASSYRSHTQYF	TGTGCCAGCAGTTATAGGAGTCATACGCAGTATTTT
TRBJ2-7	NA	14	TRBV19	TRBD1	CASSGGTGAYEQYF	TGTGCCAGTAGTGGAGGGACAGGGGCCTACGAGCAGTACTTC
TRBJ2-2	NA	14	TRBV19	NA	CASSIGRGTGELFF	TGTGCCAGTAGTATAGGCCGAGGCACCGGGGAGCTGTTTTTT
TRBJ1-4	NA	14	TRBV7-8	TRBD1	CASSPGGSYEKLFF	TGTGCCAGCAGCCCAGGGGGCTCGTATGAAAAACTGTTTTTT
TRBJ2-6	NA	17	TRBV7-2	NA	CASSLIRGPSGANVLTF	TGTGCCAGCAGCTTAATCAGGGGACCCTCTGGGGCCAACGTCCTGACTTTC
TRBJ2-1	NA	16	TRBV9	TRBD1	CASSVARQGPYNEQFF	TGTGCCAGCAGCGTAGCCAGACAGGGGCCCTACAATGAGCAGTTCTTC
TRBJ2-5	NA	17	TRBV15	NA	CATSREGGQMYQETQYF	TGTGCCACCAGCAGAGAGGGGGGACAGATGTACCAAGAGACCCAGTACTTC
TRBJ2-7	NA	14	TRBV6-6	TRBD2	CASSWTSGDYEQYF	TGTGCCAGCAGTTGGACTAGCGGGGACTACGAGCAGTACTTC
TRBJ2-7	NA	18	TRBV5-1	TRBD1	CASSLAPGTGAISYEQYF	TGCGCCAGCAGCTTGGCCCCTGGGACAGGGGCTATATCCTACGAGCAGTACTTC
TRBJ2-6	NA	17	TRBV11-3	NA	CASSLDLGGAGANVLTF	TGTGCCAGCAGCTTGGACCTTGGGGGCGCCGGGGCCAACGTCCTGACTTTC
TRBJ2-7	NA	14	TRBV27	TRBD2	CASSLIAGTGEQYF	TGTGCCAGCAGCCTTATAGCGGGGACTGGTGAGCAGTACTTC
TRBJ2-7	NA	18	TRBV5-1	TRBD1	CASSLYPGQGGRAYEQYF	TGCGCCAGCAGCTTGTACCCGGGACAGGGGGGAAGAGCCTACGAGCAGTACTTC
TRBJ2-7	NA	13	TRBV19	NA	CASSRGAAYEQYF	TGTGCCAGTAGTCGGGGGGCGGCCTACGAGCAGTACTTC
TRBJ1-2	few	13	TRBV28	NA	CASSSRGSYGYTF	TGTGCCAGCAGTTCGCGTGGTAGCTATGGCTACACCTTC
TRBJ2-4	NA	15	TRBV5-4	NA	CASSLTGLAKNIQYF	TGTGCCAGCAGCTTGACAGGGCTAGCCAAAAACATTCAGTACTTC
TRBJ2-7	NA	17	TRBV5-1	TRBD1	CASRPRTGTGQTYEQYF	TGCGCCAGCAGGCCTCGCACCGGGACAGGACAAACCTACGAGCAGTACTTC
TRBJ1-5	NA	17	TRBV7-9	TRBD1	CASSLGGTGMGNQPQHF	TGTGCCAGCAGCTTAGGGGGGACAGGCATGGGCAATCAGCCCCAGCATTTT
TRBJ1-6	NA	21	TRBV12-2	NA	CASRLGRTGSQRGLLNSPLHF	TGTGCAAGTCGCTTAGGTAGGACAGGGTCCCAGAGGGGCCTCCTAAATTCACCCCTCCACTTT
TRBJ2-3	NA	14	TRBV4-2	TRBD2	CASSPRGGTDTQYF	TGTGCCAGCAGCCCGCGGGGGGGCACAGATACGCAGTATTTT
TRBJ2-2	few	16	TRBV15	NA	CATSGRQASKAGELFF	TGTGCCACCAGCGGGAGGCAGGCTAGCAAAGCGGGGGAGCTGTTTTTT
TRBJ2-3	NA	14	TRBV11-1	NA	CASSLQGRTDTQYF	TGTGCCAGCAGCCTACAGGGTAGGACAGATACGCAGTATTTT
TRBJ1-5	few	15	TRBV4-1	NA	CASSQDRGYNQPQHF	TGCGCCAGCAGCCAAGATCGGGGGTATAATCAGCCCCAGCATTTT
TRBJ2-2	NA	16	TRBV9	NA	CASSLDTPWSTGELFF	TGTGCCAGCAGCCTAGATACCCCATGGAGCACCGGGGAGCTGTTTTTT
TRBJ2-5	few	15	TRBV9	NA	CASSRWTNPQETQYF	TGTGCCAGCAGCAGATGGACAAACCCCCAAGAGACCCAGTACTTC
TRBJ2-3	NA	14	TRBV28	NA	CASSRNRVPDTQYF	TGTGCCAGCAGCCGGAACAGGGTCCCAGATACGCAGTATTTT
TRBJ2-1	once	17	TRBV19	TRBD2	CASSGGLAGVSYNEQFF	TGTGCCAGTAGTGGGGGACTAGCGGGAGTCTCCTACAATGAGCAGTTCTTC